This T cell receptor (beta chain) emerged from a study of OX40 agonist ivuxolimab in advanced cancers. The wider study: Ivuxolimab, an agonistic anti-OX40 (CD134) antibody, was given to patients.

With respect to this clone: The antigen is unknown.

Profiling relied on immunoSEQ multiplex PCR, and the TCRdb table lists in-frame clones only, not all of them. Among under 75,000 clones listed, more than 85% were seen once. General study findings and limits: At 0.1 to 3.0 mg/kg, clonal expansion of CD4+ and CD8+ blood T cells had occurred by week 6.

The receptor's source is an adult with an advanced solid tumor such as melanoma, head and neck, liver or kidney cancer. The specimen was CD4+ or CD8+ T cells sorted from blood, collected in a trial of the OX40 agonist ivuxolimab.

CDR3 sequence (DNA): TGTGCCAGCAGCCCCACAGGGTTAAACAATGAGCAGTTCTTC. It specifies CASSPTGLNNEQFF. The rearrangement joins TRBV7-3 to TRBJ2-1; weak D call: TRBD1 (6 bases). V lost 5 bases and J lost 5, with 13 bases in between. This CDR3 is 14 amino acids long. The germline V gene encodes CDR1 SGHTA and CDR2 FQGTGA.